These 28 T cell receptor beta chains originate from one sample sequenced in a study of CD4 and CD8 cells across lung adenocarcinoma regions. TCRdb reprocessed the PCR reads with MiXCR, giving one entry per CDR3 protein. The top ten hold around 19% of the sample, which has some 20,000 distinct CDR3 sequences, roughly 46% seen once. Sequenced input: CD4+ T cells from the margin of a lung tumor. These receptors all come from a male donor with lung adenocarcinoma. The CD4 and CD8 labels of this study may be unreliable.

V usage is TRBV6-1 and J usage is TRBJ2-4, with D tentatively TRBD1 (6 bases). This CDR3 is built from 17 residues. V was cut by 2 bases and J by 0 bases, with 14 bases left in between. Per the germline V gene, CDR1 is MNHNS and CDR2 is SASEGT. The CDR3 DNA is TGTGCCAGCAGTGAACAGGGGTGGGGAGTAGCCAAAAACATTCAGTACTTC. The encoded protein is CASSEQGWGVAKNIQYF.

This chain joins TRBV12-3 or TRBV12-4 and TRBJ1-1; D not resolved. V gave up 3 bases and J gave up 5 bases, with 7 bases separating them. CDR3 length equals 12 residues. The CDR3 reads CASSFASTEAFF. For the CDR3, the DNA is TGTGCCAGCAGTTTTGCGTCGACTGAAGCTTTCTTT.

This clonotype was picked up one time. The chain combines TRBV27 with TRBJ2-5, with 7 bases that match TRBD1. The CDR3 has 17 amino acids. Germline-derived CDR1 and CDR2 are MNHEY and SMNVEV (reference sequence). Losses at the gene ends were 5 bases for V and 11 bases for J; bases not matched to a gene: 23. CDR3 sequence (DNA): TGTGCCAGCAGTCCGGGCCGAGGGGGCCGTGACCCAGATACGCAGTACTTC. It encodes CASSPGRGGRDPDTQYF.

V and J are TRBV18 and TRBJ2-1, with 9 bases identical to TRBD2. The CDR3 runs to 15 residues. The ends lost 1 base at V and 5 bases at J; junction bases unmatched: 3. Germline lookup yields CDR1 KGHSH and CDR2 LQKENI. The CDR3 sequence: CASSPLAGENNEQFF. As DNA, the CDR3 is TGTGCCAGCTCACCACTAGCGGGAGAGAACAATGAGCAGTTCTTC.

On this clonotype: At one of its ends the junction is not consistent with the germline gene, which may arise from a read error. This chain joins TRBV6-4 and TRBJ2-5; D is possibly TRBD1 or TRBD2 (6 bases each). Looked up from germline, CDR1 is MRHNA and CDR2 is SNTAGT. This CDR3 comprises 15 residues. CDR3 loop: CAGGDGGGNQDTQYF. The CDR3 DNA follows: TGTGCCGGCGGGGACGGGGGCGGGAATCAAGATACCCAGTACTTC.

This sequence joins TRBV14 and TRBJ1-4, with D possibly TRBD1 on 6 matching bases. Trimming left V 4 bases short and J 3 bases short, with 9 bases between. Germline V lookup: CDR1 SGHDN, CDR2 FVKESK. The CDR3 has 14 amino acids. CDR3 region: CASSPRTANEKLFF. CDR3 nucleotides: TGTGCCAGCAGCCCCCGGACAGCTAATGAAAAACTGTTTTTT.

This clonotype has just a few counts. The gene calls are TRBV30 and TRBJ2-2; D unclear. V was clipped by 2 bases and J by 8 bases, with 6 bases between them. This CDR3 has 11 residues. Germline V lookup: CDR1 GTSNPN, CDR2 SVGIG (reference sequence). In nucleotides, the CDR3 is TGTGCCTGGAGTAACTCGGGGGAGCTGTTTTTT. Translating it yields CAWSNSGELFF.

V is TRBV27 and J is TRBJ2-5; D possibly corresponds to TRBD2 (5 bases). CDR3 length: 17 residues. The germline CDR1 and CDR2 sequences are MNHEY and SMNVEV (reference sequence). Trimming shortened V by 0 bases and J by 3 bases, and 17 bases separated the two germline ends. The CDR3 sequence: CASSLSRGSKVEETQYF. Here the CDR3 DNA reads TGTGCCAGCAGTTTATCCCGGGGTTCCAAGGTAGAAGAGACCCAGTACTTC.

For this clonotype: The junction departs from the called germline gene at one end, perhaps through a read error. The chain carries TRBV27 and TRBJ2-5; TRBD1 or TRBD2 may be the D gene (5 bases each). The CDR3 covers 17 residues. Germline V gene lookup returns CDR1 MNHEY and CDR2 SMNVEV (reference sequence). The CDR3 is CASSPGRGAPDKETQYF. In DNA form, the CDR3 reads TGTGCCAGCAGTCCTGGGCGAGGGGCTCCTGACAAAGAGACCCAGTATTTC.

Points on this clonotype: An end of the junction does not agree with germline; a read error may underlie this. The V and J genes are TRBV6-5 and TRBJ2-6; D possibly matches TRBD1 or TRBD2 (6 bases each). Per germline, CDR1 MNHEY and CDR2 SVGAGI. The CDR3 consists of 14 residues. The CDR3 region has the DNA TGTGCCAGCAGTTCTCCTCCGGGGGCCTACGTCCAGTATTTC. Translating gives CASSSPPGAYVQYF.

This clonotype was observed once. The chain couples TRBV7-8 to TRBJ2-2; the match to TRBD1 covers 7 bases. V lost 5 bases and J lost 6; bases outside the gene matches: 9. The CDR3 is 15 amino acids. CDR1 is SGHVS and CDR2 is FQNEAQ in the germline V gene. The CDR3 nucleotides are TGTGCCAGCAGCAGGGGGCGGGCGGGCCCCGGGGAGCTGTTTTTT. Translating gives CASSRGRAGPGELFF.

This clonotype is judged medium-sized. The chain recombines TRBV7-3 with TRBJ2-3; TRBD2 aligns across 7 bases. Germline V gene sequence: CDR1 SGHTA, CDR2 FQGTGA. The CDR3 is made up of 17 amino acids. Losses at the gene ends were 3 bases for V and 3 bases for J; bases not matched to a gene: 12. CDR3 DNA sequence: TGTGCCAGCAGCTTCTATGGACGAGGACTAGAGACAGATACGCAGTATTTT. Amino acids: CASSFYGRGLETDTQYF.

In its sample, this clonotype ranks as medium-sized. The CDR3 loop reads CASSHTYPGLAGGEGKNIQYF. The CDR3 DNA reads as TGTGCCAGCAGCCATACATACCCGGGGCTAGCGGGAGGAGAGGGCAAAAACATTCAGTACTTC. The V gene is TRBV6-1, the J gene TRBJ2-4; TRBD2 agrees at 11 bases. This CDR3 contains 21 residues. Per germline, CDR1 MNHNS and CDR2 SASEGT. V gave up 6 bases and J gave up 3 bases; unmatched junction bases: 22.

The chain carries TRBV19 and TRBJ2-3; 9 nucleotides line up with TRBD2. The J segment lost 4 bases and the V segment lost 6 bases, leaving 5 bases of the junction unmatched. Germline-derived CDR1 and CDR2 are LNHDA and SQIVND (reference sequence). CDR3 length equals 14 residues. The CDR3 DNA sequence: TGTGCCAGTAGGCCGGGACTAGCCCCAGATACGCAGTATTTT. It translates to CASRPGLAPDTQYF.

CDR3 residues: CASSPQGSGSYGYTF. For the CDR3, the DNA is TGTGCCAGCAGTCCCCAGGGCTCCGGCTCATATGGCTACACCTTC. The genes are TRBV6-1 and TRBJ1-2, with D perhaps TRBD1 (5 bases). CDR1 MNHNS and CDR2 SASEGT come from the germline V gene. The CDR3 runs 15 residues. Trimming shortened V by 5 bases and J by 5 bases, and 18 bases separated the two germline ends.

The V call is TRBV6-5, the J call TRBJ2-1, with 7 nucleotides matching TRBD2. The CDR3 is 17 amino acids. Losses at the gene ends were 0 bases for V and 0 bases for J; bases not matched to a gene: 5. Germline CDR1 is MNHEY and CDR2 is SVGAGI. CDR3 protein: CASSYSTGTNSYNEQFF. CDR3 DNA sequence: TGTGCCAGCAGTTACTCGACCGGGACTAACTCCTACAATGAGCAGTTCTTC.

The chain links TRBV6-5 to TRBJ1-5; D unresolved. V was shortened by 4 bases and J by 1 base, with 5 bases between the two germline ends. CDR3 length: 13 residues. CDR1 MNHEY and CDR2 SVGAGI come from the germline V gene. The CDR3 DNA sequence: TGTGCCAGCAGTTTGTTCAGCAATCAGCCCCAGCATTTT. Translating it yields CASSLFSNQPQHF.

The gene calls are TRBV10-1 and TRBJ2-1; 14 nucleotides match TRBD2. Trimming cost V 6 bases and J 7 bases; bases outside gene matches: 8. The CDR3 loop spans 16 amino acids. Looked up from germline, CDR1 is WNHNN and CDR2 is SYGVQD (reference sequence). The CDR3 loop is CASSGTSGRNLNEQFF. As DNA, the CDR3 is TGCGCCAGCAGCGGGACTAGCGGGAGAAATTTGAATGAGCAGTTCTTC.

This clonotype qualifies as medium-sized. This CDR3 is CASSYGTSGYEQYF. CDR3 nucleotides: TGTGCCAGCAGTTACGGGACTAGCGGCTACGAGCAGTACTTC. The genes are TRBV6-5 and TRBJ2-7; 11 bases line up with TRBD2. CDR1 and CDR2 from the germline V gene are MNHEY and SVGAGI. J was trimmed by 3 bases and V by 2 bases; bases with no gene match: 0. The CDR3 has 14 amino acids.

This clonotype was counted between two and nine times. The chain recombines TRBV27 with TRBJ2-5, with D perhaps TRBD1 (7 bases). V was trimmed by 5 bases and J by 0 bases, leaving 19 bases between them. The CDR3 runs to 17 residues. Germline-derived CDR1 and CDR2 are MNHEY and SMNVEV (reference sequence). The CDR3 sequence: CASSAGRGGSDQETQYF. CDR3 bases: TGTGCCAGCAGTGCGGGGCGAGGGGGCTCTGACCAAGAGACCCAGTACTTC.

V gene TRBV10-2 combines with J gene TRBJ2-7; D is undetermined. Looked up from germline, CDR1 is WSHSY and CDR2 is SAAADI. With 10 bases removed from V and 12 bases from J, the gap between germline ends came to 25 bases. The CDR3 covers 13 residues. The CDR3 bases are TGCGCCACCACTTATCCGTGGGCCTACGTGCTGTACTTC. Amino acid sequence: CATTYPWAYVLYF.

This clonotype occurred many times. The chain is built from TRBV10-2 and TRBJ2-1, with 9 bases fitting TRBD2. V dropped 2 bases and J dropped 7; count of bases not matched to a gene: 6. The CDR3 sequence is 15 residues long. CDR1 is WSHSY and CDR2 is SAAADI in the germline V gene. CDR3 sequence (DNA): TGCGCCAGCAGTGAGGGTAGCGGGAGCTGGAATGAGCAGTTCTTC. Encoded protein: CASSEGSGSWNEQFF.

This clonotype was detected a few times. The chain couples TRBV14 to TRBJ2-1; weak D call: TRBD1 (7 bases). Trimming removed 0 bases from V and 1 base from J, with 13 bases in between. Germline loops: CDR1 SGHDN, CDR2 FVKESK. The CDR3 length is 17 residues. CDR3: CASSQDPTGRSYNEQFF. DNA for the CDR3: TGTGCCAGCAGCCAAGATCCGACAGGGAGGTCCTACAATGAGCAGTTCTTC.

The chain employs TRBV4-2 and TRBJ2-7; either TRBD1 or TRBD2 may supply D (6 bases each). The CDR3 loop spans 15 amino acids. V lost 1 base and J 2 bases, leaving 12 bases between the germline ends. Germline V gene data show CDR1 as LGHNA and CDR2 as YNFKEQ. The CDR3: CASSQGGASTYEQYF. The CDR3 DNA sequence: TGTGCCAGCAGCCAAGGGGGGGCTTCCACCTACGAGCAGTACTTC.

This chain links TRBV29-1 with TRBJ2-1; the D is unclear. The CDR3 spans 15 residues. The germline CDR1 and CDR2 sequences are SQVTM and ANQGSEA. Deletions cut 5 bases from V and 0 bases from J, with 14 bases between. The CDR3 reads CSVLELTSSYNEQFF. In DNA, the CDR3 is TGCAGCGTTCTCGAGTTGACGAGCTCCTACAATGAGCAGTTCTTC.

This clonotype was observed once. The germline gene is not matched at one end of the junction; a read error may be the cause. This chain joins TRBV4-1 and TRBJ2-3; either TRBD1 or TRBD2 may supply D (5 bases each). Germline CDR1 and CDR2: MGHRA and YSYEKL. CDR3 length: 15 residues. As DNA, the CDR3 is TGCGCCAGCGGCCCGGGGCTGAGTGCCAAAAACACGCAGTACTTT. Encoded protein: CASGPGLSAKNTQYF.

The rearrangement joins TRBV11-2 to TRBJ2-2, with D possibly TRBD1 on 6 matching bases. Trimming left V 5 bases short and J 3 bases short, with 19 bases between. Germline assignment: CDR1 SGHAT and CDR2 FQNNGV. The CDR3 spans 17 residues. CDR3 DNA sequence: TGTGCCAGCAGCCCTGTCGGCAGGGGCGTCGACACCGGGGAGCTGTTTTTT. Its translation: CASSPVGRGVDTGELFF.

At least ten counts were recorded for this clonotype. The chain recombines TRBV7-2 with TRBJ2-1, with D unclear. Matching the DNA end better, TRBJ2-7 makes the J call doubtful. CDR1 SGHTA and CDR2 FQGNSA come from the germline V gene. This CDR3 is 13 amino acids long. CDR3 in DNA: TGTGCCGGCCGGCCCAGCGATCACTACGAGCAGTACTTC. It yields the protein CAGRPSDHYEQYF.